The TCR beta chain under discussion was sequenced for a study of blood T cell repertoires in COVID-19. Study background: The samples span acute and convalescent COVID-19 from the United States, Italy and Spain. Sample material is recorded as cDNA or gDNA derived from T cells, B-cell-depleted T cells, or PBMCs.

The length of the CDR3 is 16 residues. The germline gives CDR1 MNHNY, CDR2 SVGAGI (reference sequence). V gave up 6 bases and J gave up 8 bases; unmatched junction bases: 14. Original handling: Estimation of nucleated cell counts relied on the amplification of reference gene primers. Assay used: immunoSEQ multiplex PCR; TCRdb lists only in-frame clones, some missing. V, J and clone size derive from that table, while D and trimming were established from the DNA sequence. Of approximately 70,000 clones in the sample, around 90% are singletons; the top ten hold 4.8%. Sequenced sample: peripheral blood. This receptor was taken from a woman aged 60-70 years with active COVID-19. This rearrangement joins TRBV6-6 to TRBJ2-1, with 9 positions matching TRBD1. CDR3 DNA sequence: TGTGCCAGCAGCCCGATCCGGGACAGGGTGGATCATGAGCAGTTCTTC. It translates to CASSPIRDRVDHEQFF.